A selection of T cell receptor beta chains follows, all from one sample in a study of early T cells in non-severe SARS-CoV-2 infection. TCRdb redid the calling of the 5' RACE reads with MiXCR, one entry per CDR3 protein. The profile shows 40,000 or so distinct CDR3 sequences, around 8% of them singletons. The sequencing used whole blood, collected at baseline. The source of these receptors is an adult who was a healthcare worker with PCR-confirmed SARS-CoV-2 infection or an uninfected control (not recorded which). Each CDR3 is given with its conserved first and last residue. D genes are given only for firm matches. The size of a clone is reported for some rows only, either as once, few or many, or as a class for expanded clones.

length	size	J	V	D	CDR3	DNA
18	many	TRBJ2-5	TRBV3-1	TRBD2	CASSQVASGGPRGETQYF	TGTGCCAGCAGCCAAGTCGCTAGCGGGGGCCCCCGCGGAGAGACCCAGTACTTC
16	many	TRBJ2-7	TRBV14	.	CASSQVIGTPGYEQYF	TGTGCCAGCAGCCAAGTAATCGGAACCCCGGGCTACGAGCAGTACTTC
17	few	TRBJ1-1	TRBV6-6	TRBD1	CASSYGFHRGSGTEAFF	TGTGCCAGCAGTTACGGTTTTCACAGGGGGTCGGGCACTGAAGCTTTCTTT
11	.	TRBJ2-2	TRBV12-5	.	CASLSTGELFF	TGTGCTAGCCTCAGCACCGGGGAGCTGTTTTTT
14	.	TRBJ1-4	TRBV11-2	.	CASSPRDTNEKLFF	TGTGCCAGCAGCCCAAGGGACACTAATGAAAAACTGTTTTTT
14	.	TRBJ2-7	TRBV6-2/TRBV6-3	.	CASSYDSGGYEQYF	TGTGCCAGCAGTTACGACAGTGGGGGGTACGAGCAGTACTTC
12	many	TRBJ1-5	TRBV12-3/TRBV12-4	.	CASSPGVRPQHF	TGTGCCAGCAGTCCAGGGGTACGACCCCAGCATTTT
15	many	TRBJ1-6	TRBV10-3	TRBD1	CATVGQLSYNSPLHF	TGTGCCACGGTGGGACAGCTCTCCTATAATTCACCCCTCCACTTT
14	.	TRBJ1-6	TRBV30	TRBD1	CAWSVGTGDSPLHF	TGTGCCTGGAGTGTCGGGACAGGGGACTCACCCCTCCACTTT
13	few	TRBJ2-4	TRBV3-1	TRBD2	CASSHQGGNIQYF	TGTGCCAGCAGCCATCAGGGAGGGAACATTCAGTACTTC
19	few	TRBJ2-5	TRBV20-1	TRBD2	CSARSSIGLAGGRKETQYF	TGCAGTGCTAGATCTAGCATTGGACTAGCGGGGGGGCGCAAAGAGACCCAGTACTTC
13	many	TRBJ2-7	TRBV11-2	TRBD2	CASSFSGTYEQYF	TGTGCCAGCAGCTTCAGCGGGACCTACGAGCAGTACTTC
17	.	TRBJ2-6	TRBV28	TRBD1	CASSSGTGRPGANVLTF	TGTGCCAGCAGTTCGGGGACAGGGCGACCCGGGGCCAACGTCCTGACTTTC
14	many	TRBJ1-1	TRBV7-9	.	CASSLSQGYTEAFF	TGTGCCAGCAGCTTATCTCAGGGTTATACTGAAGCTTTCTTT
14	many	TRBJ1-5	TRBV7-2	TRBD1	CASSPGTGGQPQHF	TGTGCCAGCAGCCCTGGGACAGGGGGCCAGCCCCAGCATTTT
13	few	TRBJ2-2	TRBV6-6	.	CASTLGGGGELFF	TGTGCCAGCACCCTAGGGGGGGGTGGGGAGCTGTTTTTT
13	.	TRBJ1-2	TRBV6-1	.	CSHSSGSGYGYTF	TGTTCTCACTCTAGCGGGTCGGGCTATGGCTACACCTTC
16	.	TRBJ2-3	TRBV7-2	TRBD2	CASSLGAAGTTDTQYF	TGTGCCAGCAGCTTAGGGGCAGCGGGGACCACAGATACGCAGTATTTT
16	.	TRBJ2-5	TRBV7-9	.	CASSLGSSSVQETQYF	TGTGCCAGCAGCTTAGGGTCGAGTAGCGTCCAAGAGACCCAGTACTTC
18	few	TRBJ2-7	TRBV2	TRBD1	CASSDAPYDRGGSYEQYF	TGTGCCAGCAGTGACGCACCCTATGACAGGGGTGGATCCTACGAGCAGTACTTC
14	few	TRBJ2-7	TRBV10-3	.	CAISESTEKREQYF	TGTGCCATCAGTGAGTCAACGGAGAAAAGGGAGCAGTACTTC
15	.	TRBJ2-3	TRBV7-2	.	CASSLVLLAGDTQYF	TGTGCCAGCAGCTTAGTTTTACTAGCAGGGGATACGCAGTATTTT
16	many	TRBJ2-7	TRBV5-4	TRBD2	CASSLTSGGRSYEQYF	TGTGCCAGCAGCTTAACTAGCGGGGGGCGCTCCTACGAGCAGTACTTC
12	many	TRBJ1-2	TRBV12-3/TRBV12-4	.	CASSLRIGGYTF	TGTGCCAGCAGTTTAAGAATCGGGGGCTACACCTTC
15	many	TRBJ2-7	TRBV7-2	TRBD1	CASSVRDRDIYEQYF	TGTGCCAGCAGCGTCCGGGACAGGGATATCTACGAGCAGTACTTC